These T cell receptor beta chains were read from a single sample in a study of cytomegalovirus exposure and HLA in healthy donors. Produced via immunoSEQ multiplex PCR; TCRdb's table is partial and in-frame only. The sample's table shows about 160,000 clones. Sequenced input: PBMCs. These receptors were taken from a man younger than 40 in good health and CMV-seronegative. The CDR3 runs from the conserved cysteine through the conserved F or W. The order of the fields is CDR3 protein, CDR3 DNA, V gene, J gene, D gene. D genes are given only for firm matches.

CASSDLSGQGAANEKLFF,TGTGCCAGCAGTGATCTCTCGGGACAGGGGGCTGCTAATGAAAAACTGTTTTTT,TRBV25-1,TRBJ1-4,TRBD1
CAGGDRGNEQFF,TGTGCCGGGGGGGACAGGGGAAATGAGCAGTTCTTC,TRBV10-3,TRBJ2-1,TRBD1
CSAPGTYEQYF,TGCAGTGCTCCAGGGACATACGAGCAGTACTTC,TRBV20-1,TRBJ2-7,NA
CASRQRTVSYEQYF,TGTGCCAGCAGGCAGAGGACAGTCTCCTACGAGCAGTACTTC,TRBV6-1,TRBJ2-7,NA
CASSDSRGQGADTQYF,TGTGCCAGCAGTGACTCGAGGGGGCAAGGGGCAGATACGCAGTATTTT,TRBV6-4,TRBJ2-3,TRBD1
CASSESAGSTDTQYF,TGCGCCAGCAGTGAGTCGGCGGGAAGCACAGATACGCAGTATTTT,TRBV10-1,TRBJ2-3,NA
CATSRGVTEAFF,TGTGCCACCAGCCGGGGGGTCACTGAAGCTTTCTTT,TRBV15,TRBJ1-1,NA
CASSVGTGGAVGELFF,TGTGCCAGCAGCGTCGGGACAGGGGGCGCGGTCGGGGAGCTGTTTTTT,TRBV7-8,TRBJ2-2,TRBD1
CASTVIFGTLTNEQFF,TGTGCCAGCACCGTAATATTCGGGACTCTCACCAATGAGCAGTTCTTC,TRBV2,TRBJ2-1,NA
CASSSHTGSSYEQYF,TGTGCCAGCAGTTCTCATACAGGATCATCCTACGAGCAGTACTTC,TRBV28,TRBJ2-7,NA
CASRGLVIGTGELFF,TGTGCCAGCAGAGGACTAGTAATAGGAACCGGGGAGCTGTTTTTT,TRBV27,TRBJ2-2,TRBD2
CASSFDRDRGYEQYF,TGTGCCAGCAGCTTCGACCGGGACAGGGGCTACGAGCAGTACTTC,TRBV11-3,TRBJ2-7,TRBD1
CASADRMNTEAFF,TGCGCCAGCGCAGACAGGATGAACACTGAAGCTTTCTTT,TRBV4-1,TRBJ1-1,NA
CASSVDSVAGGEQFF,TGCGCCAGCAGCGTGGACAGCGTAGCGGGAGGTGAGCAGTTCTTC,TRBV5-1,TRBJ2-1,TRBD2
CSVRKQGEGEAFF,TGCAGCGTTCGCAAACAGGGGGAAGGCGAAGCTTTCTTT,TRBV29-1,TRBJ1-1,TRBD1
CASMPPAGQGVPYGYTF,TGCGCCAGCATGCCCCCCGCTGGACAGGGGGTACCCTATGGCTACACCTTC,TRBV4-1,TRBJ1-2,TRBD1
CASRLPRHGRDEQFF,TGTGCCAGCAGGCTTCCCCGACATGGGAGGGATGAGCAGTTCTTC,TRBV27,TRBJ2-1,TRBD2
CASSSSLRGYTF,TGTGCCAGCAGTTCGAGTTTGAGAGGCTACACCTTC,TRBV28,TRBJ1-2,NA
CASSVGASGEGLYGYTF,TGTGCCAGCAGCGTAGGGGCGAGTGGGGAGGGCCTCTATGGCTACACCTTC,TRBV9,TRBJ1-2,NA
CASSLMGGTEAFF,TGTGCCAGCAGTTTAATGGGGGGGACTGAAGCTTTCTTT,TRBV27,TRBJ1-1,NA
CASSIERQGYNEQFF,TGTGCCAGTAGTATAGAAAGACAGGGGTACAATGAGCAGTTCTTC,TRBV19,TRBJ2-1,TRBD1
CASSLVGLAAETQYF,TGCGCCAGCAGCTTGGTGGGACTAGCGGCCGAGACCCAGTACTTC,TRBV5-1,TRBJ2-5,TRBD2
CASSPDLQGAGETQYF,TGCGCCAGCAGCCCGGACCTACAGGGGGCAGGGGAGACCCAGTACTTC,TRBV5-1,TRBJ2-5,TRBD1
CASSGGSGRTSGGELFF,TGTGCCAGCAGCGGTGGTAGCGGGAGGACCTCTGGCGGGGAGCTGTTTTTT,TRBV9,TRBJ2-2,TRBD2
CASSYTSVSGYTF,TGTGCCAGCAGTTATACTTCGGTCTCCGGCTACACCTTC,TRBV6-5,TRBJ1-2,NA
CSARTSRGSYEQYF,TGCAGCGCACGGACTAGCAGAGGCTCCTACGAGCAGTACTTC,TRBV29-1,TRBJ2-7,TRBD2